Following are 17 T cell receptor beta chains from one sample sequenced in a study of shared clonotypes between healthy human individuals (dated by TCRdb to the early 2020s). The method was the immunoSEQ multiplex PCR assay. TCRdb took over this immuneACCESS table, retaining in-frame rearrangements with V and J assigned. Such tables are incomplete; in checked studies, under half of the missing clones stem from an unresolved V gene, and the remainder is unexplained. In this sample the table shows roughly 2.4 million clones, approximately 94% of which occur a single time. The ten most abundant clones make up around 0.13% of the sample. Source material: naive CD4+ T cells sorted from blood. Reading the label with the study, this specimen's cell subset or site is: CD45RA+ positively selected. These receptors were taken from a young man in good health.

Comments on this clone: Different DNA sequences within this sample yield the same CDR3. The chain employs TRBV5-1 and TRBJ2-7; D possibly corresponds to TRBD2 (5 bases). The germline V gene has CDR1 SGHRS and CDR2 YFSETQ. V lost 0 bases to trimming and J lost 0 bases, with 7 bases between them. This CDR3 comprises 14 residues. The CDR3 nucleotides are TGCGCCAGCAGCTTGGCCGGGGTCTCCTACGAGCAGTACTTC. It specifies CASSLAGVSYEQYF.

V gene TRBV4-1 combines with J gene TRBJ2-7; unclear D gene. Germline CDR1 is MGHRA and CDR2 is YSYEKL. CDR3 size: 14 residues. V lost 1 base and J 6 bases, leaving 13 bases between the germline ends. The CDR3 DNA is TGCGCCAGCAGCCAAGGCCTCTTTTCATCCGAGCAGTACTTC. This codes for CASSQGLFSSEQYF.

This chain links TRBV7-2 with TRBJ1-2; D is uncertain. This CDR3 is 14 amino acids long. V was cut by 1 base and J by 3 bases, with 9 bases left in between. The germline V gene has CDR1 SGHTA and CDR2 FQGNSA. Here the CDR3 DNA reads TGTGCCAGCAGCTTAGGAGGGTGGGACTATGGCTACACCTTC. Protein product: CASSLGGWDYGYTF.

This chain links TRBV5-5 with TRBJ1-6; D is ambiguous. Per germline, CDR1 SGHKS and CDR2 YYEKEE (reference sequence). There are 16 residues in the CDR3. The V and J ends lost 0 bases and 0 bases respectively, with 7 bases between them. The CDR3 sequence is CASSLDWVSYNSPLHF. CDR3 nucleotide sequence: TGTGCCAGCAGCTTGGATTGGGTCTCCTATAATTCACCCCTCCACTTT.

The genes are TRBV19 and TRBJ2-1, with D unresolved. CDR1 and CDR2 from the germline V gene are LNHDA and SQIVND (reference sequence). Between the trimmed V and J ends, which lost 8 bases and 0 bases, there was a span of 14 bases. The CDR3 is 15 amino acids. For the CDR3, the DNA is TGTGCCAGTGGGAAATGGAGCAGCTCCTACAATGAGCAGTTCTTC. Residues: CASGKWSSSYNEQFF.

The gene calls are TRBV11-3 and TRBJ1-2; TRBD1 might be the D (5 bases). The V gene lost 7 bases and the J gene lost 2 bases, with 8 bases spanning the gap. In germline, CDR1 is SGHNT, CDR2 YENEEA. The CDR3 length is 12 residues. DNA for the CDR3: TGTGCCAGCACGCACAGGAACTATGGCTACACCTTC. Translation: CASTHRNYGYTF. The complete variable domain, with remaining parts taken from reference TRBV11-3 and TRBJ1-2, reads EAGVVQSPRYKIIEKKQPVAFWCNPISGHNTLYWYLQNLGQGPELLIRYENEEAVDDSQLPKDRFSAERLKGVDSTLKIQPAELGDSAVYLCASTHRNYGYTFGSGTRLTVV.

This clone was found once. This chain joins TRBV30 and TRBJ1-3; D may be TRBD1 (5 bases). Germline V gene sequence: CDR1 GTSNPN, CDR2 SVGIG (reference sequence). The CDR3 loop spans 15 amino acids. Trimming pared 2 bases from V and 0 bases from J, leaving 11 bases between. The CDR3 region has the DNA TGTGCCTGGAGTTTCCGCGGGGGCTCTGGAAACACCATATATTTT. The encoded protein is CAWSFRGGSGNTIYF.

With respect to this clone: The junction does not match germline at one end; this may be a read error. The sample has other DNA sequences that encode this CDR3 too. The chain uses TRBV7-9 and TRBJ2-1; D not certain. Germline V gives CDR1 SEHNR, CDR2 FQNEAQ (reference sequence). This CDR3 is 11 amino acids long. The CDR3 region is CASSSYDEQFF. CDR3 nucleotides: TGTGCCAGCAGCTCCTACGATGAGCAGTTCTTC.

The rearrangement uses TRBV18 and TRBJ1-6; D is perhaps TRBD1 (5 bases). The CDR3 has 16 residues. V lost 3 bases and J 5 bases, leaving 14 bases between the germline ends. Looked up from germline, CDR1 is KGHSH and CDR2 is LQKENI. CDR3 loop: CASSPFRDSDNSPLHF. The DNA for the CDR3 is TGTGCCAGCTCACCGTTTCGAGACAGCGATAATTCACCCCTCCACTTT. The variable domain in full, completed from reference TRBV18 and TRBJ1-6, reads NAGVMQNPRHLVRRRGQEARLRCSPMKGHSHVYWYRQLPEEGLKFMVYLQKENIIDESGMPKERFSAEFPKEGPSILRIQQVVRGDSAAYFCASSPFRDSDNSPLHFGNGTRLTVT.

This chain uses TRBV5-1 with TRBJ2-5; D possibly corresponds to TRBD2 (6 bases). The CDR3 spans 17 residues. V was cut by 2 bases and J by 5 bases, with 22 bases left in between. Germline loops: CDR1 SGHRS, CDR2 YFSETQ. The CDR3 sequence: CASSFISTSKSGETQYF. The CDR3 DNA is TGCGCCAGCAGCTTTATCTCTACTAGCAAAAGCGGGGAGACCCAGTACTTC.

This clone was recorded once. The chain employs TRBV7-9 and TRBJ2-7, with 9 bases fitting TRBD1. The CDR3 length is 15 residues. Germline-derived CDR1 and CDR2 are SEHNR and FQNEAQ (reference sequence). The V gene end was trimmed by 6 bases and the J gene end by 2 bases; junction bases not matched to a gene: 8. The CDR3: CASRNGQGPTYEQYF. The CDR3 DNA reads TGTGCCAGCAGGAACGGACAGGGGCCCACCTACGAGCAGTACTTC.

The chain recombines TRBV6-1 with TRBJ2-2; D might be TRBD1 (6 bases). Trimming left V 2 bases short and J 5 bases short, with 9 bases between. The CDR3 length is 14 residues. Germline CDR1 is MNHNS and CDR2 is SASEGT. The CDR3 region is CASSEFRGTGELFF. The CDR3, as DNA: TGTGCCAGCAGTGAATTTAGGGGGACCGGGGAGCTGTTTTTT.

For the CDR3, the DNA is TGTGCCAGCAGCCTGGACTTTGGACGTAATTCACCCCTCCACTTT. Translating gives CASSLDFGRNSPLHF. The chain recombines TRBV5-4 with TRBJ1-6; no clear D. The CDR3 is 15 residues long. Germline CDR1 reads SGHNT; CDR2 reads YYREEE (reference sequence). V lost 4 bases and J 6 bases, leaving 14 bases between the germline ends. Full variable domain (outside the CDR3, taken from reference TRBV5-4 and TRBJ1-6): ETGVTQSPTHLIKTRGQQVTLRCSSQSGHNTVSWYQQALGQGPQFIFQYYREEENGRGNFPPRFSGLQFPNYSSELNVNALELDDSALYLCASSLDFGRNSPLHFGNGTRLTVT.

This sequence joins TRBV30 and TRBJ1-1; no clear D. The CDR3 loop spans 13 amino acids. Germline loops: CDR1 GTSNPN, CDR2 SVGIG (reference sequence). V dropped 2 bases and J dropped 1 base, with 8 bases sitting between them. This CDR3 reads CAWSFKPNTEAFF. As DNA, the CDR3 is TGTGCCTGGAGTTTTAAGCCGAACACTGAAGCTTTCTTT.

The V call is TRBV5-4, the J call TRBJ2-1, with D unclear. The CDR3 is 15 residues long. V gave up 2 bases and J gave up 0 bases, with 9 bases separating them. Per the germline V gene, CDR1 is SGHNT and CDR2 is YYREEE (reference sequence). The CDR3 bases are TGTGCCAGCAGCTTTGGGAAATACTCCTACAATGAGCAGTTCTTC. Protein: CASSFGKYSYNEQFF. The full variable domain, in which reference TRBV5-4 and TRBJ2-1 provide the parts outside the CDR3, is ETGVTQSPTHLIKTRGQQVTLRCSSQSGHNTVSWYQQALGQGPQFIFQYYREEENGRGNFPPRFSGLQFPNYSSELNVNALELDDSALYLCASSFGKYSYNEQFFGPGTRLTVL.

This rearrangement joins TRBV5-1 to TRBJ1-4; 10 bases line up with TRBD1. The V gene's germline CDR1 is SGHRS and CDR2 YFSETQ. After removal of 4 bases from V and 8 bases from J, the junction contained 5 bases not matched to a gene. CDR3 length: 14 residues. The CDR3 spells CASSRTGGLEKLFF. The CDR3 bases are TGCGCCAGCAGCCGGACAGGGGGTTTAGAAAAACTGTTTTTT.

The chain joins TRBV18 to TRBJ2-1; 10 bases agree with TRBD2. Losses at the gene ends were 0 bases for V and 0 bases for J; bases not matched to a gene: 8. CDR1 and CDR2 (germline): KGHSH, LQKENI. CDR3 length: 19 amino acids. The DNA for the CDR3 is TGTGCCAGCTCACCACCGGTGGTAATAGCGGGGGGCTCCTACAATGAGCAGTTCTTC. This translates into CASSPPVVIAGGSYNEQFF.